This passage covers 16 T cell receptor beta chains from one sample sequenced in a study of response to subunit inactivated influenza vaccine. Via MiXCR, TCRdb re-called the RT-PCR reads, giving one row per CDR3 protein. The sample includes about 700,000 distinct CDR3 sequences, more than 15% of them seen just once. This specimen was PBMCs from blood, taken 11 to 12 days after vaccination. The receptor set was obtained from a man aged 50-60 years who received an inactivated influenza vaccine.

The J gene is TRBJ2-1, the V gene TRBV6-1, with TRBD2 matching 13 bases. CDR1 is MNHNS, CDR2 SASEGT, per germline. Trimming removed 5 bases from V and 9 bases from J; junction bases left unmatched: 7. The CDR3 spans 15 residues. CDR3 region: CASSPGLAGVVEQFF. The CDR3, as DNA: TGTGCCAGCAGTCCAGGACTAGCGGGAGTGGTTGAGCAGTTCTTC.

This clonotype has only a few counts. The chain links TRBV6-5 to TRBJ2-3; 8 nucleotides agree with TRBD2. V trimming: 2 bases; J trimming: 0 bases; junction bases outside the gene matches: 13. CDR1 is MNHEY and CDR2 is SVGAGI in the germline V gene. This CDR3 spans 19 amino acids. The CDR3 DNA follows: TGTGCCAGCAGTTACCGATCCGGGGGGGGAGGCGGGAGCACAGATACGCAGTATTTT. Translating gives CASSYRSGGGGGSTDTQYF.

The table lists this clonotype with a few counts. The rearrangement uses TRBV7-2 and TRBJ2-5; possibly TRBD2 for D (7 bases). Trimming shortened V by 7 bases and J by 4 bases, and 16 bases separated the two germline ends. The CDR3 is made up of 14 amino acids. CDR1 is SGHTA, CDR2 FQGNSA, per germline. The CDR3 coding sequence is TGTGCCAGCACCTCGTGGGGGGGCGGAGAGACCCAGTACTTC. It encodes CASTSWGGGETQYF.

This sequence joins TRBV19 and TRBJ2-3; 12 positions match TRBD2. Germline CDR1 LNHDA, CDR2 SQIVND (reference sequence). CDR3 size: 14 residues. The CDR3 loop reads CVTTSGRHGDTQYF. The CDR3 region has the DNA TGTGTCACGACTAGCGGGAGACATGGAGATACGCAGTATTTT.

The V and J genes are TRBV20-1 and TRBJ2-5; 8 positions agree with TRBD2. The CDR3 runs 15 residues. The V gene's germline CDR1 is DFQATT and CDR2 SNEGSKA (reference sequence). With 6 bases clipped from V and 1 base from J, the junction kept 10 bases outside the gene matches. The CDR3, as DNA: TGCAGTGCAAACAACCGACGGGAGGGCCAAGAGACCCAGTACTTC. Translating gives CSANNRREGQETQYF.

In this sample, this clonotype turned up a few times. Here the CDR3 reads CASSQFDWVASYNEQFF. For the CDR3, the DNA is TGTGCCAGCAGCCAATTCGATTGGGTAGCCTCCTACAATGAGCAGTTCTTC. The chain combines TRBV3-1 with TRBJ2-1, with D hard to call. The CDR3 totals 17 residues. Germline values: CDR1 LGHDT, CDR2 YNNKEL (reference sequence). The germline V and J ends were trimmed by 2 bases and 0 bases, with 14 bases remaining between them.

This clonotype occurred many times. Written as DNA, the CDR3 is TGCGCCAGCAGCTTGGGCGGGACCTACTCCTACGAGCAGTACTTC. Translation: CASSLGGTYSYEQYF. The V call is TRBV5-1, the J call TRBJ2-7, with a weak D call TRBD2 (6 bases). Germline values: CDR1 SGHRS, CDR2 YFSETQ. V dropped 0 bases and J dropped 0 bases, with 10 bases sitting between them. This CDR3 is built from 15 residues.

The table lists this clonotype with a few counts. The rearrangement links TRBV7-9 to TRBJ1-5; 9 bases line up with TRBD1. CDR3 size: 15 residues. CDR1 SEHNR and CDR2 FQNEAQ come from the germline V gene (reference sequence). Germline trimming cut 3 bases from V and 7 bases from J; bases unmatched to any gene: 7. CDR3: CASSLATGGDQPQHF. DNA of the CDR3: TGTGCCAGCAGCTTGGCGACAGGGGGAGACCAGCCCCAGCATTTT. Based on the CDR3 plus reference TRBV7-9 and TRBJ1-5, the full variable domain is DTGVSQNPRHKITKRGQNVTFRCDPISEHNRLYWYRQTLGQGPEFLTYFQNEAQLEKSRLLSDRFSAERPKGSFSTLEIQRTEQGDSAMYLCASSLATGGDQPQHFGDGTRLSIL.

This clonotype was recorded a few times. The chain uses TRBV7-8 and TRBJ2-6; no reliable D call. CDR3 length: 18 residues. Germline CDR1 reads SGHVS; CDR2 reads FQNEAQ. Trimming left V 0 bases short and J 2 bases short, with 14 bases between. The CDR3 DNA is TGTGCCAGCAGCTTAGCGTTACCCTTGGGTCCTGGGGCCAACGTCCTGACTTTC. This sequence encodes CASSLALPLGPGANVLTF. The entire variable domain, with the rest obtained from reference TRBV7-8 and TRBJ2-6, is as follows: GAGVSQSPRYKVAKRGQDVALRCDPISGHVSLFWYQQALGQGPEFLTYFQNEAQLDKSGLPSDRFFAERPEGSVSTLKIQRTQQEDSAVYLCASSLALPLGPGANVLTFGAGSRLTVL.

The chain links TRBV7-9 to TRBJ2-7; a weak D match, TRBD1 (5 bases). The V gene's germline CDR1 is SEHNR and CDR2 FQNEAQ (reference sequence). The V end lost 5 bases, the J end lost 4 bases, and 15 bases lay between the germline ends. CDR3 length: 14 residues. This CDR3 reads CASSRLDRAYEQYF. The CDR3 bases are TGTGCCAGCAGCCGCCTCGACAGAGCATACGAGCAGTACTTC. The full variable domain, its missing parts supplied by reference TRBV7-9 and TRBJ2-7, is DTGVSQNPRHKITKRGQNVTFRCDPISEHNRLYWYRQTLGQGPEFLTYFQNEAQLEKSRLLSDRFSAERPKGSFSTLEIQRTEQGDSAMYLCASSRLDRAYEQYFGPGTRLTVT.

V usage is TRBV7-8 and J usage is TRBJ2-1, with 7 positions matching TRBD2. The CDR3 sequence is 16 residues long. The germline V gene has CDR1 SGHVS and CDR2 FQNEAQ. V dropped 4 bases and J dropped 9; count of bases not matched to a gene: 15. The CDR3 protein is CASSSSPLAAQGEQFF. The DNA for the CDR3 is TGTGCCAGCAGCTCCAGCCCGCTAGCGGCCCAGGGTGAGCAGTTCTTC.

The CDR3 protein is CASSRGLAGALRSYNEQFF. CDR3 bases: TGTGCCAGCAGTAGGGGACTAGCGGGAGCTTTACGGTCCTACAATGAGCAGTTCTTC. This sequence joins TRBV27 and TRBJ2-1, with TRBD2 matching over 14 bases. This CDR3 is built from 19 residues. Germline assignment: CDR1 MNHEY and CDR2 SMNVEV (reference sequence). V lost 5 bases, J lost 1 base, and 10 bases stayed unmatched.

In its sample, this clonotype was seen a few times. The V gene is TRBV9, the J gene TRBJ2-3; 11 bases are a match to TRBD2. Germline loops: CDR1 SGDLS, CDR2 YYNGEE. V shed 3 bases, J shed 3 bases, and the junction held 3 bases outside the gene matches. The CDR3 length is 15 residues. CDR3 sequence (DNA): TGTGCCAGCAGCGCCTCTAGCGGGAGGACAGATACGCAGTATTTT. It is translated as CASSASSGRTDTQYF.

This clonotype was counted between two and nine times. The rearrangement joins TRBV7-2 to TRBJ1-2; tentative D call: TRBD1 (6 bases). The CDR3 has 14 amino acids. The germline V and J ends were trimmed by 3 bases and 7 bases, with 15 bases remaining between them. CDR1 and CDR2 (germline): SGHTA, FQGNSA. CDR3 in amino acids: CASSFGQFALGYTF. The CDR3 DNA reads TGTGCCAGCAGCTTTGGACAGTTTGCCCTTGGCTACACCTTC.

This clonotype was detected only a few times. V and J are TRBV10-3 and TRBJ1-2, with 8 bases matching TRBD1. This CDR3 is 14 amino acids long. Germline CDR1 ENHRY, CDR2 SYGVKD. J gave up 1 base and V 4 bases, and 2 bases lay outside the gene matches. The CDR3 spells CAISGTGNNYGYTF. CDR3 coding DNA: TGTGCCATCAGTGGGACAGGGAATAACTATGGCTACACCTTC.

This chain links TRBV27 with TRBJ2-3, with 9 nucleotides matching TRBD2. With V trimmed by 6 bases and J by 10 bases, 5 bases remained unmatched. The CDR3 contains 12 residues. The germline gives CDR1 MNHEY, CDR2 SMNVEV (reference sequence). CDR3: CASRREGWAQYF. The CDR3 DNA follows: TGTGCCAGCAGGCGGGAGGGCTGGGCGCAGTATTTT.